The 32 T cell receptor beta chains reported below all come from one sample, sequenced in a study of CD8+CD57+ T cells in acquired aplastic anemia. Template material for TCR beta VDJ and CDR3 profiling consisted of genomic DNA. One entry per CDR3 protein, called by TCRdb with MiXCR from the reads. The data hold a few hundred thousand distinct CDR3 sequences, with about 59% observed a single time. Sequencing was performed on sorted CD4+, CD8+, or CD8+CD57+ T cells (not recorded which) from PBMCs. The receptors stem from a human donor in good health.

This clonotype was detected ten times or more. This chain links TRBV3-1 with TRBJ1-5; D ambiguous. Trimming took off 3 bases at V and 1 base at J, with 10 bases between the two ends. CDR3 length: 15 amino acids. Germline lookup yields CDR1 LGHDT and CDR2 YNNKEL (reference sequence). The CDR3 sequence: CASSQMRGSNQPQHF. The CDR3 DNA sequence: TGTGCCAGCAGCCAGATGCGGGGAAGCAATCAGCCCCAGCATTTT.

This clonotype came up many times. This chain uses TRBV9 with TRBJ2-7; D perhaps matches TRBD2 (6 bases). Germline CDR1 and CDR2: SGDLS and YYNGEE. CDR3 length: 16 residues. The germline V and J ends were trimmed by 3 bases and 1 base, with 17 bases remaining between them. The CDR3 sequence: CASSEWGDSSSYEQYF. As DNA, the CDR3 is TGTGCCAGCAGCGAGTGGGGGGATTCATCGTCCTACGAGCAGTACTTC.

This clonotype has more than one count but fewer than ten. The rearrangement joins TRBV7-9 to TRBJ2-7; TRBD1 agrees at 7 bases. The CDR3 loop spans 15 amino acids. With V trimmed by 5 bases and J by 3 bases, 10 bases remained unmatched. The germline gives CDR1 SEHNR, CDR2 FQNEAQ (reference sequence). CDR3: CASSREGGGYYEQYF. The CDR3 DNA sequence: TGTGCCAGCAGCCGGGAAGGGGGCGGCTACTACGAGCAGTACTTC.

In its sample, this clonotype was seen many times. V usage is TRBV29-1 and J usage is TRBJ1-2, with D hard to call. The CDR3 sequence is 12 residues long. Between the trimmed V and J ends, which lost 0 bases and 1 base, there was a span of 3 bases. Germline-derived CDR1 and CDR2 are SQVTM and ANQGSEA. CDR3 sequence (DNA): TGCAGCGTTGAAGACAGTAACTATGGCTACACCTTC. Its protein is CSVEDSNYGYTF.

The chain is built from TRBV4-2 and TRBJ1-5; D is uncertain. There are 15 residues in the CDR3. Trimming left V 5 bases short and J 4 bases short, with 15 bases between. From germline, CDR1 is LGHNA and CDR2 YNFKEQ. The CDR3 region is CASSLRPSENQPQHF. The CDR3 DNA reads as TGTGCCAGCAGCTTACGACCCAGTGAGAATCAGCCCCAGCATTTT.

This clonotype was seen many times. The chain uses TRBV2 and TRBJ1-4, with 7 bases aligning to TRBD1. The germline V gene encodes CDR1 SNHLY and CDR2 FYNNEI. This CDR3 spans 15 amino acids. The V and J ends lost 2 bases and 8 bases, in that order; junction bases with no gene match: 8. The CDR3 region has the DNA TGTGCCAGCAGTGAAATCATAAGGGGGCCGGAAAAACTGTTTTTT. This translates into CASSEIIRGPEKLFF.

The chain employs TRBV15 and TRBJ2-7; 9 nucleotides match TRBD2. CDR3 length: 17 amino acids. V dropped 1 base and J dropped 0; count of bases not matched to a gene: 7. The V gene's germline CDR1 is LNHNV and CDR2 YYDKDF (reference sequence). The CDR3 coding sequence is TGTGCCACCAGCAGAGCTAGCGGGGACCTTAGCTCCTACGAGCAGTACTTC. Translating it yields CATSRASGDLSSYEQYF. Together with reference TRBV15 and TRBJ2-7, the CDR3 gives the full variable domain: DAMVIQNPRYQVTQFGKPVTLSCSQTLNHNVMYWYQQKSSQAPKLLFHYYDKDFNNEADTPDNFQSRRPNTSFCFLDIRSPGLGDTAMYLCATSRASGDLSSYEQYFGPGTRLTVT.

The chain couples TRBV29-1 to TRBJ2-7; a possible D gene is TRBD1 (6 bases). V lost 1 base to trimming and J lost 3 bases, with 13 bases between them. In germline, CDR1 is SQVTM, CDR2 ANQGSEA. The CDR3 runs 14 residues. The CDR3 coding sequence is TGCAGCGTTGAAGTATCGGACAGAAACTACGAGCAGTACTTC. Residues: CSVEVSDRNYEQYF.

This clonotype was picked up a small number of times. V is TRBV20-1 and J is TRBJ2-5; a possible D gene is TRBD2 (7 bases). Trimming cost V 6 bases and J 0 bases, with 14 bases left between them. The CDR3 length is 14 residues. Per the germline V gene, CDR1 is DFQATT and CDR2 is SNEGSKA (reference sequence). CDR3 in amino acids: CSAPGGANQETQYF. CDR3 DNA sequence: TGCAGTGCCCCTGGGGGGGCGAACCAAGAGACCCAGTACTTC.

The V call is TRBV24-1, the J call TRBJ2-6; TRBD2 might be the D (5 bases). Germline lookup yields CDR1 KGHDR and CDR2 SFDVKD. The CDR3 totals 16 residues. V was pared by 1 base and J by 1 base, with 7 bases between. CDR3 protein: CATSDFTGSGANVLTF. CDR3 sequence (DNA): TGTGCCACCAGTGATTTTACGGGGTCTGGGGCCAACGTCCTGACTTTC.

Only a few counts were recorded for this clonotype. A read error may be the cause here, since a much bigger clone is one base away. The chain has TRBV11-1 and TRBJ2-7; 9 positions agree with TRBD1. This CDR3 is 15 amino acids long. Germline V gives CDR1 SGHAT, CDR2 FQDESV (reference sequence). CDR3 nucleotides: TGTACCAGCAGCTTAGAGACAGGGGGGTTCTACGAGCAGTACTTC. Its translation: CTSSLETGGFYEQYF. Full variable domain (remainder filled in from reference TRBV11-1 and TRBJ2-7): EAEVAQSPRYKITEKSQAVAFWCDPISGHATLYWYRQILGQGPELLVQFQDESVVDDSQLPKDRFSAERLKGVDSTLKIQPAELGDSAMYLCTSSLETGGFYEQYFGPGTRLTVT.

This CDR3 reads CASSLRGNRRCLSYGYTF. The CDR3 bases are TGCGCCAGCAGCTTGCGGGGGAACAGGAGATGTTTAAGCTATGGCTACACCTTC. The V call is TRBV5-1, the J call TRBJ1-2; maybe TRBD1 (5 bases). V was shortened by 1 base and J by 4 bases, with 23 bases between the two germline ends. The germline CDR1 and CDR2 sequences are SGHRS and YFSETQ. The CDR3 has 18 residues.

J is TRBJ2-5 and V is TRBV15; D remains ambiguous. Looked up from germline, CDR1 is LNHNV and CDR2 is YYDKDF (reference sequence). The CDR3 is made up of 13 amino acids. The germline V and J ends were trimmed by 5 bases and 2 bases, with 9 bases remaining between them. CDR3 residues: CATSGRLQETQYF. Here the CDR3 DNA reads TGTGCCACCAGCGGTCGATTACAAGAGACCCAGTACTTC.

CDR3 DNA sequence: TGTGCCAGCAGCTACGGGACAGGGTTTTCACCCCTCCACTTT. Protein product: CASSYGTGFSPLHF. This chain connects TRBV7-2 to TRBJ1-6; 9 nucleotides align to TRBD1. CDR1 and CDR2 from the germline V gene are SGHTA and FQGNSA. There are 14 residues in the CDR3. Trimming at V came to 4 bases and at J to 9 bases, leaving 4 bases not matched to a gene.

On this clonotype itself: A read error may be the cause here, since a much bigger clone is one base away. This rearrangement joins TRBV4-2 to TRBJ1-5; D might be TRBD1 (6 bases). Between the trimmed V and J ends, which lost 0 bases and 9 bases, there was a span of 15 bases. The CDR3 is 15 residues long. Germline V gene data show CDR1 as LGHNA and CDR2 as YNFKEQ. The CDR3 region is CASSQDVGGFRPQHF. The CDR3 nucleotides are TGTGCCAGCAGCCAAGATGTGGGGGGCTTCAGGCCCCAGCATTTT.

This clonotype was seen more than once but under ten times. The chain is built from TRBV27 and TRBJ1-2; D not certain. The V end lost 3 bases, the J end lost 6 bases, and 14 bases lay between the germline ends. The CDR3 totals 14 residues. Germline lookup yields CDR1 MNHEY and CDR2 SMNVEV (reference sequence). CDR3 nucleotide sequence: TGTGCCAGCAGTTTCAATTCGGGGTCCAATGGCTACACCTTC. It is translated as CASSFNSGSNGYTF.

At least ten counts were recorded for this clonotype. This chain joins TRBV20-1 and TRBJ1-2; D possibly corresponds to TRBD1 (5 bases). Germline CDR1 and CDR2: DFQATT and SNEGSKA (reference sequence). The CDR3 consists of 13 residues. V was pared by 1 base and J by 2 bases, with 8 bases between. The CDR3, as DNA: TGCAGTGCTAGAGGCAGGGAAAACTATGGCTACACCTTC. It translates to CSARGRENYGYTF.

V and J are TRBV7-9 and TRBJ1-5; no clear D gene. The CDR3 covers 13 residues. Trimming took off 5 bases at V and 5 bases at J, with 10 bases between the two ends. Per the germline V gene, CDR1 is SEHNR and CDR2 is FQNEAQ (reference sequence). The CDR3 spells CASSEPGDQPQHF. CDR3 DNA sequence: TGTGCCAGCAGCGAACCGGGAGATCAGCCCCAGCATTTT. Looking up the rest from reference TRBV7-9 and TRBJ1-5 gives the full variable domain: DTGVSQNPRHKITKRGQNVTFRCDPISEHNRLYWYRQTLGQGPEFLTYFQNEAQLEKSRLLSDRFSAERPKGSFSTLEIQRTEQGDSAMYLCASSEPGDQPQHFGDGTRLSIL.

This clonotype was detected once. At one end, the junction sequence differs from germline, possibly due to a read error. The rearrangement joins TRBV10-3 to TRBJ2-1; D assignment may be TRBD1 or TRBD2 (5 bases each). Germline CDR1 and CDR2: ENHRY and SYGVKD. The CDR3 has 15 amino acids. The CDR3 nucleotides read TGTGCCAGCAGTTTACCAGGGACCCTCTACAATGAGCAGTTCTTC. This codes for CASSLPGTLYNEQFF.

This rearrangement joins TRBV27 to TRBJ2-1, with 7 bases lining up with TRBD1. CDR1 and CDR2 from the germline V gene are MNHEY and SMNVEV (reference sequence). The CDR3 has 15 amino acids. V trimming: 5 bases; J trimming: 0 bases; junction bases outside the gene matches: 4. In nucleotides, the CDR3 is TGTGCCAGCAGTGGACAGGACTTCTCCTACAATGAGCAGTTCTTC. It encodes CASSGQDFSYNEQFF.

This clonotype appeared many times. The chain uses TRBV6-1 and TRBJ2-3; D is tentatively TRBD1 or TRBD2 (5 bases each). Germline CDR1 is MNHNS and CDR2 is SASEGT. This CDR3 contains 13 residues. The V end lost 3 bases, the J end lost 3 bases, and 7 bases lay between the germline ends. This CDR3 is CASSDRETDTQYF. In DNA, the CDR3 is TGTGCCAGCAGTGACAGGGAGACAGATACGCAGTATTTT.

The chain couples TRBV9 to TRBJ1-2, with D unclear. This CDR3 has 13 residues. CDR1 is SGDLS and CDR2 is YYNGEE in the germline V gene. Trimming shortened V by 0 bases and J by 2 bases, and 5 bases separated the two germline ends. Here the CDR3 reads CASSVAENYGYTF. The DNA for the CDR3 is TGTGCCAGCAGCGTAGCCGAGAACTATGGCTACACCTTC.

J is TRBJ2-7 and V is TRBV5-4; 14 bases fit TRBD2. CDR1 is SGHNT, CDR2 YYREEE, per germline (reference sequence). This CDR3 spans 14 amino acids. The ends lost 9 bases at V and 9 bases at J; junction bases unmatched: 11. The CDR3 DNA follows: TGTGCCACCGAGCCGGGACTAGCGGGGGAAGCGCAGTACTTC. Translated: CATEPGLAGEAQYF.

The genes are TRBV7-6 and TRBJ1-1, with D possibly being TRBD1 (6 bases). Germline-derived CDR1 and CDR2 are SGHVS and FNYEAQ. V was trimmed by 1 base and J by 4 bases, leaving 13 bases between them. This CDR3 is built from 15 residues. The CDR3, as DNA: TGTGCCAGCAGCTTAGAAGCAGGGGTGAGCACTGAAGCTTTCTTT. Translated: CASSLEAGVSTEAFF.

V gene TRBV6-6 combines with J gene TRBJ1-5; weak D call: TRBD1 (6 bases). V was cut by 6 bases and J by 2 bases, with 17 bases left in between. The CDR3 has 16 residues. Germline CDR1 is MNHNY and CDR2 is SVGAGI (reference sequence). Here the CDR3 reads CASRIGQFEGNQPQHF. CDR3 DNA: TGTGCCAGCAGAATCGGACAGTTTGAAGGCAATCAGCCCCAGCATTTT.

V gene TRBV7-9 combines with J gene TRBJ1-2; D ambiguous. CDR1 and CDR2 (germline): SEHNR, FQNEAQ (reference sequence). Trimming pared 4 bases from V and 8 bases from J, leaving 11 bases between. There are 12 residues in the CDR3. The CDR3 sequence: CASSSDGWGYTF. The CDR3 DNA sequence: TGTGCCAGCAGCTCAGATGGATGGGGCTACACCTTC.

The chain has TRBV12-3 or TRBV12-4 and TRBJ2-1; perhaps D is TRBD1 or TRBD2 (5 bases each). The V and J ends lost 0 bases and 2 bases respectively, with 5 bases between them. This CDR3 spans 14 amino acids. The CDR3 coding sequence is TGTGCCAGCAGTTTAGCGGGACCCTACAATGAGCAGTTCTTC. It codes for CASSLAGPYNEQFF.

Turning to this clonotype: This may come from a read error, since a much larger clone is one base off. The chain is built from TRBV10-3 and TRBJ2-2; weak D call: TRBD2 (6 bases). Germline CDR1 ENHRY, CDR2 SYGVKD. The CDR3 covers 15 residues. The CDR3 DNA sequence: TGTGCCAGCAGTTACGGGGGAGTGAGGGTCAGGGAGCTGTTTTTT. This translates into CASSYGGVRVRELFF.

This clonotype was recorded at least ten times. The chain recombines TRBV5-8 with TRBJ2-7; D unclear. Germline V CDR1 and CDR2: SGHTS, YDEGEE. With 4 bases removed from V and 6 bases from J, the gap between germline ends came to 14 bases. The CDR3 consists of 13 residues. In DNA, the CDR3 is TGTGCCAGCAGCCCAAAAGGAACGTCCGAGCAGTACTTC. It is translated as CASSPKGTSEQYF.

This clonotype was observed at least ten times. This chain connects TRBV3-1 to TRBJ2-7; D unresolved. This CDR3 spans 12 amino acids. The V and J ends lost 0 bases and 7 bases respectively, with 7 bases between them. Germline V CDR1 and CDR2: LGHDT, YNNKEL (reference sequence). CDR3 DNA sequence: TGTGCCAGCAGCCAAGATGTGGATGAGCAGTACTTC. Protein: CASSQDVDEQYF.

The V gene is TRBV20-1, the J gene TRBJ2-5; 9 nucleotides agree with TRBD1. V trimming: 0 bases; J trimming: 7 bases; junction bases outside the gene matches: 12. The CDR3 loop spans 16 amino acids. Germline loops: CDR1 DFQATT, CDR2 SNEGSKA (reference sequence). The CDR3 spells CSARDTGTGNGGTQYF. The DNA for the CDR3 is TGCAGTGCTAGAGATACCGGGACAGGGAATGGTGGGACCCAGTACTTC.

The rearrangement links TRBV5-1 to TRBJ2-3; 7 nucleotides line up with TRBD2. V lost 0 bases and J lost 0; bases outside the gene matches: 7. Germline CDR1 is SGHRS and CDR2 is YFSETQ. The CDR3 runs to 17 residues. The CDR3 DNA follows: TGCGCCAGCAGCTTGGAGAGGGCGGGAGTGAGCACAGATACGCAGTATTTT. It specifies CASSLERAGVSTDTQYF.